These T cell receptor beta chains were read from a single sample in a study of technical replicates of blood from a few donors. This table comes from immunoSEQ multiplex PCR, and its TCRdb copy is limited to in-frame clones, with some not included. The table lists 100,000 or so clones, 90% to 95% of them singletons, with roughly 0.22% in the top ten. What was sequenced was T cells isolated from PBMCs. Receptors were obtained from a human donor in good health. Each CDR3 is given with its conserved first and last residue. Fields, in order: clone size, V gene, J gene, D gene, CDR3 DNA, CDR3 protein. The D gene is left open where the match is weak. The size field is filled for only some rows; it gives once, few, many or a size class.

>.|TRBV11-2|TRBJ2-7|TRBD2
TGTGCCAGCAGCACCTCCACGGCGGCGGGAGTAACCGAGCAGTACTTC
CASSTSTAAGVTEQYF
>few|TRBV10-2|TRBJ2-7|TRBD2
TGCGCCAGCAGTGTTGCGGGAGGTCCCGAGCAGTACTTC
CASSVAGGPEQYF
>.|TRBV2|TRBJ2-7|TRBD2
TGTGCCAGCAGGACTAGCGGGAGGTACGAGCAGTACTTC
CASRTSGRYEQYF
>.|TRBV19|TRBJ1-1|.
TGTGCCGTAGGGACACCGAACACTGAAGCTTTCTTT
CAVGTPNTEAFF
>once|TRBV28|TRBJ2-7|TRBD2
TGTGCCAGCAGCAAGAGCGGGAGTTACGACGAGCAGTACTTC
CASSKSGSYDEQYF
>.|TRBV27|TRBJ1-3|.
TGTGCCAGCAGTTTGGGAGCGGGTGGAAACACCATATATTTT
CASSLGAGGNTIYF
>.|TRBV6-5|TRBJ2-1|.
TGTGCCAGCATCTACGGGACAGAGCAGTTCTTC
CASIYGTEQFF
>once|TRBV4-1|TRBJ2-1|.
TGCGCCAGCAGCCAAGATGTCTGGGGCTATGAGCAGTTCTTC
CASSQDVWGYEQFF
>.|TRBV5-1|TRBJ1-4|.
TGCGCCAGCAGCTGGGTAGCAGGGGCCCTACGTATAAATGAAAAACTGTTTTTT
CASSWVAGALRINEKLFF
>.|TRBV6-4|TRBJ2-2|TRBD2
TGTGCCAGCAGTGATTCCGGGAGGGTCGACACCGGGGAGCTGTTTTTT
CASSDSGRVDTGELFF
>.|TRBV6-5|TRBJ1-2|TRBD1
TGTGCCAGCAGTTACGGACAGGATCTCTATGGCTACACCTTC
CASSYGQDLYGYTF
>.|TRBV19|TRBJ1-2|TRBD1
TGTGCCAGTAGTACCGACAGGGCATCAATTATCTATGGCTACACCTTC
CASSTDRASIIYGYTF
>.|TRBV27|TRBJ1-4|.
TGTGCCAGCAGACAAATTCCAGGTGAAAAACTGTTTTTT
CASRQIPGEKLFF
>.|TRBV28|TRBJ1-3|.
TGTGCCACCAGAGGAGACAGTTTAAACACCATATATTTT
CATRGDSLNTIYF
>.|TRBV18|TRBJ2-5|.
TGTGCCAGCTCACCACAGTCGGGGGAGACCCAGTACTTC
CASSPQSGETQYF
>.|TRBV4-1|TRBJ2-7|TRBD2
TGCGCCAGCAGCCAAGAGGGTAGGGCGGGAGACGAGCAGTACTTC
CASSQEGRAGDEQYF
>.|TRBV11-2|TRBJ2-2|.
TGTGCCAGCAGCCCCCGCGGGGGCAAAACCGGGGAGCTGTTTTTT
CASSPRGGKTGELFF
>.|TRBV4-1|TRBJ1-6|.
TGCGCCAGCAGCCGGCAAACAGGGACGGGTTCACCCCTCCACTTT
CASSRQTGTGSPLHF
>once|TRBV5-4|TRBJ2-5|TRBD2
TGTGCCAGCAGCCTTTCGAGCGGGGTTCAAGAGACCCAGTACTTC
CASSLSSGVQETQYF
>.|TRBV6-5|TRBJ1-4|.
TGTGCCAGCAGTTCGGGGGGTGAAAAACTGTTTTTT
CASSSGGEKLFF
>.|TRBV2|TRBJ1-5|.
TGTGCCAGCAGTGTAGAAGTCAATCAGCCCCAGCATTTT
CASSVEVNQPQHF
>.|TRBV28|TRBJ1-1|.
TGTGCCAGCAGGTCACCGGCAGGGGCCTCCGACACTGAAGCTTTCTTT
CASRSPAGASDTEAFF
>.|TRBV5-8|TRBJ2-2|.
TGTGCCAGCAGCGCAAACAGGGTGAACACCGGGGAGCTGTTTTTT
CASSANRVNTGELFF
>.|TRBV6-5|TRBJ1-1|.
TGTGCCAGCAGGTCCGGGACACTGAACACTGAAGCTTTCTTT
CASRSGTLNTEAFF
>.|TRBV29-1|TRBJ2-1|TRBD1
TGCAGCGTTGAACTGGCAGGGGGCTTGTACAATGAGCAGTTCTTC
CSVELAGGLYNEQFF
>.|TRBV5-1|TRBJ2-7|TRBD1
TGCGCCAGCAGCCTTTCGTCAGACAGGGGTCACCCTTACGAGCAGTACTTC
CASSLSSDRGHPYEQYF
>.|TRBV5-1|TRBJ2-2|.
TGCGCCAGCAGGCAAGGGGTTTCTAAAACCGGGGAGCTGTTTTTT
CASRQGVSKTGELFF
>.|TRBV6-5|TRBJ1-1|TRBD1
TGTGCCAGCAGTCCTCCAGGGGGTATGCACACTGAAGCTTTCTTT
CASSPPGGMHTEAFF
>.|TRBV4-1|TRBJ2-6|TRBD2
TGCGCCAGCAGCCAAGAATGGGCGGGGGCTGGGGCCAACGTCCTGACTTTC
CASSQEWAGAGANVLTF
>.|TRBV5-1|TRBJ2-3|.
TGCGCCAGCAGCTCTGGCCTCAATCTCCCCGATACGCAGTATTTT
CASSSGLNLPDTQYF
>.|TRBV19|TRBJ1-6|.
TGTGCCAGTAGTATAGATCGGGATTCACCCCTCCACTTT
CASSIDRDSPLHF
>.|TRBV10-3|TRBJ2-1|TRBD2
TGTGCCATCTATAGCGGGAGGGACAATGAGCAGTTCTTC
CAIYSGRDNEQFF
>.|TRBV5-1|TRBJ2-1|.
TGCGCCAGCAGCTTGTACGGTGAGCAGTTCTTC
CASSLYGEQFF
>.|TRBV18|TRBJ1-5|.
TGTGCCAGCTCACCACCGGGGGGGGGTCAGCCCCAGCATTTT
CASSPPGGGQPQHF
>.|TRBV10-2|TRBJ1-2|.
TGCGCCAGCAGCGCAGGAGGTCCTAGTGGCTACACCTTC
CASSAGGPSGYTF
>.|TRBV7-2|TRBJ1-6|.
TGTGCCAGCAGCTTACGTCCCCCCAATTCACCCCTCCACTTT
CASSLRPPNSPLHF
>.|TRBV7-7|TRBJ2-1|TRBD2
TGTGCTAGCAGCCCACAGACTAGCGGGGGGGTGGTTGAGCAGTTCTTC
CASSPQTSGGVVEQFF